This TCR beta chain was found in a study of cytomegalovirus exposure and HLA in healthy donors. Study-level points and caveats: A subsequent analysis found that TCR clusters from the first cohort also tended to co-occur in the 90 to 150 validation repertoires, with approximately 95% of cluster scores above 0. Most TCR sequences were seen very rarely across donors, but some public TCRs occurred in many.

The donors were part of the validation cohort of 120 subjects. That cohort was separate from the first cohort, which comprised about 670 subjects. V lost 4 bases and J 1 base, leaving 16 bases between the germline ends. Germline CDR1 is SGHAT and CDR2 is FQNNGV. CDR3 length equals 17 residues. About this clone itself: The antigen is not known.

TCRdb's copy holds only in-frame clones and misses some; the assay was immunoSEQ multiplex PCR. The top ten clones hold 3.1% of a sample with roughly 230,000 clones, about 92% of them seen once. Material: PBMCs. The gene calls are TRBV11-2 and TRBJ2-2; perhaps TRBD2 as D (7 bases). The clonotype was recovered from a woman aged 25 to 39 in good health and CMV-seronegative. The CDR3 loop reads CASSWRGGAENTGELFF. CDR3 DNA: TGTGCCAGCAGCTGGAGGGGGGGCGCTGAGAACACCGGGGAGCTGTTTTTT.